These 28 T cell receptor beta chains originate from one sample sequenced in a study of regulatory T cells in long-lasting Graves disease. The time point is: newly diagnosed GD, antithyroid drugs for less than 3 months. Generation of the TCR library employed RNA extracted from PBMCs. For TCR beta, libraries came from iRepertoire HTBI primers and Arm-PCR of CDR3 regions. TCRdb reanalysed the multiplex PCR reads using MiXCR and keeps one entry per CDR3 protein. The sample records 400,000 to 500,000 distinct CDR3 sequences, about 14% being singletons. This sample was shared with a second study, whose subject was T cells in Graves' hyperthyroidism and ophthalmopathy.

Material: peripheral blood mononuclear cells (PBMCs), obtained at new diagnosis, from a patient treated with antithyroid drugs. All receptors come from a woman aged 45-65 years with Graves disease.

Many counts were recorded for this clonotype. CDR3 sequence (DNA): TGTGCCAGCAGTGAACACGGAGTACGGGATCAGCCCCAGCATTTT. Its protein product is CASSEHGVRDQPQHF. The chain combines TRBV2 with TRBJ1-5, with D unresolved. This CDR3 contains 15 residues. Trimming stripped 2 bases from V and 5 bases from J, with 13 bases between. CDR1 is SNHLY and CDR2 is FYNNEI in the germline V gene.

This clonotype came up many times. The V and J genes are TRBV24-1 and TRBJ2-7; 9 bases are shared with TRBD1. The length of the CDR3 is 15 residues. V lost 12 bases to trimming and J lost 2 bases; unmatched junction nucleotides: 13. Per the germline V gene, CDR1 is KGHDR and CDR2 is SFDVKD. As DNA, the CDR3 is TGTGCCCCTGGAGGTTACGGGACAGGGACCTACGAGCAGTACTTC. Protein product: CAPGGYGTGTYEQYF.

This clonotype was recorded many times. This chain connects TRBV5-1 to TRBJ1-2; D is possibly TRBD1 (6 bases). The germline gives CDR1 SGHRS, CDR2 YFSETQ. This CDR3 contains 16 residues. Trimming stripped 0 bases from V and 7 bases from J, with 19 bases between. The CDR3 nucleotides are TGCGCCAGCAGCTTGGTGGGGGGCGATTTCCACTCTGGCTACACCTTC. This gives the protein CASSLVGGDFHSGYTF.

A note on this clonotype: This may be a read error, as it is one base from a much larger clone. This chain uses TRBV15 with TRBJ2-1; 8 bases fit TRBD2. CDR3 length: 16 residues. Germline CDR1 reads LNHNV; CDR2 reads YYDKDF (reference sequence). CDR3 DNA: TGTGCCACCAGCAGGGGCCCCAGCGGGAGCTACAGTGAGCAGTTCTTC. Translated: CATSRGPSGSYSEQFF.

This clonotype was counted between two and nine times. The junction and the germline gene differ at one end; a read error may be behind it. This chain uses TRBV5-5 with TRBJ2-5, with D perhaps being TRBD1 or TRBD2 (5 bases each). CDR1 and CDR2 from the germline V gene are SGHKS and YYEKEE (reference sequence). This CDR3 is 13 amino acids long. This CDR3 reads CASNTGHSETQYF. CDR3 DNA sequence: TGCGCCAGCAATACGGGGCATTCGGAGACCCAGTACTTC.

The CDR3 is CASSLAAGTGVEQYF. CDR3 coding DNA: TGCGCCAGCAGCTTGGCGGCTGGGACAGGGGTTGAGCAGTACTTC. The chain couples TRBV5-1 to TRBJ2-7, with TRBD1 identical over 10 bases. The trim removed 0 bases at V and 7 bases at J, leaving 7 bases unmatched. Germline loops: CDR1 SGHRS, CDR2 YFSETQ. This CDR3 has 15 amino acids.

This clonotype has more than one count but fewer than ten. The chain carries TRBV7-3 and TRBJ2-2; a possible D gene is TRBD1 (6 bases). The germline V and J ends were trimmed by 5 bases and 1 base, with 14 bases remaining between them. Germline loops: CDR1 SGHTA, CDR2 FQGTGA. The CDR3 runs 16 residues. The CDR3, as DNA: TGTGCCAGCAGCCTACAGGGTAGTGGGAACACCGGGGAGCTGTTTTTT. It encodes CASSLQGSGNTGELFF.

The V and J genes are TRBV27 and TRBJ2-5, with D possibly matching TRBD2 (6 bases). The CDR3 spans 15 residues. Germline CDR1 MNHEY, CDR2 SMNVEV (reference sequence). V lost 8 bases and J 3 bases, leaving 19 bases between the germline ends. CDR3 coding DNA: TGTGCCAGCCGCCGCGGGGCCCAACCCGAAGAGACCCAGTACTTC. Amino acids: CASRRGAQPEETQYF.

This clonotype was found many times. This rearrangement joins TRBV11-2 to TRBJ2-5, with D perhaps TRBD2 (7 bases). Germline V gene lookup returns CDR1 SGHAT and CDR2 FQNNGV. The V end was cut by 5 bases, the J end by 4 bases, with 17 bases between. The CDR3 has 15 residues. CDR3 sequence (DNA): TGTGCCAGCAGCCCGAGGGGGAGGGTCCGAGAGACCCAGTACTTC. It encodes CASSPRGRVRETQYF.

The chain combines TRBV30 with TRBJ2-3, with TRBD2 matching 10 bases. The length of the CDR3 is 18 residues. The V and J ends lost 8 bases and 2 bases, in that order; junction bases with no gene match: 19. Germline V gene data show CDR1 as GTSNPN and CDR2 as SVGIG (reference sequence). The DNA for the CDR3 is TGTGCCCGGTCTAGCGGGAGTGCTCCGAGTGGTTCCACAGATACGCAGTATTTT. It specifies CARSSGSAPSGSTDTQYF.

V usage is TRBV5-5 and J usage is TRBJ1-6; 8 nucleotides agree with TRBD1. Germline V gives CDR1 SGHKS, CDR2 YYEKEE (reference sequence). Losses at the gene ends were 3 bases for V and 5 bases for J; bases not matched to a gene: 7. There are 16 residues in the CDR3. CDR3 protein: CASSSSTGANNSPLHF. The DNA of the CDR3 is TGTGCCAGCAGCTCGTCGACAGGGGCGAATAATTCACCCCTCCACTTT.

In this sample, this clonotype turned up a few times. Since a much larger clone is just one base distant, this may be a read error. V is TRBV28 and J is TRBJ1-5, with 8 bases aligning to TRBD1. The V gene end was trimmed by 8 bases and the J gene end by 8 bases; junction bases not matched to a gene: 11. Germline CDR1 and CDR2: MDHEN and SYDVKM. The CDR3 is 14 residues long. The CDR3 is CASHGQGAMEPQHF. The CDR3 region has the DNA TGTGCCAGCCACGGGCAGGGGGCTATGGAGCCCCAGCATTTT.

The CDR3 here is CASSRKPGQGAYEQYF. CDR3 in DNA: TGCGCCAGCAGCCGCAAACCGGGACAGGGGGCCTACGAGCAGTACTTC. This chain uses TRBV4-1 with TRBJ2-7, with 11 positions matching TRBD1. Germline V gene sequence: CDR1 MGHRA, CDR2 YSYEKL. This CDR3 has 16 amino acids. After removal of 4 bases from V and 2 bases from J, the junction contained 7 bases not matched to a gene.

This clonotype was counted a few times. The genes are TRBV10-3 and TRBJ2-7; TRBD2 might be the D (6 bases). V dropped 7 bases and J dropped 5 bases, with 18 bases sitting between them. Germline-derived CDR1 and CDR2 are ENHRY and SYGVKD. The CDR3 has 14 residues. CDR3 region: CAITPGTRRHEQYF. CDR3 nucleotide sequence: TGTGCCATCACCCCCGGGACTCGGCGTCACGAGCAGTACTTC.

This clonotype was recorded many times. This rearrangement joins TRBV11-2 to TRBJ2-5; unclear D gene. This CDR3 contains 15 residues. Germline V gene sequence: CDR1 SGHAT, CDR2 FQNNGV. V was clipped by 5 bases and J by 1 base, with 14 bases between them. The CDR3 nucleotides are TGTGCCAGCAGCACAGACCCCGGGTCCCAAGAGACCCAGTACTTC. Protein sequence: CASSTDPGSQETQYF.

This clonotype was found a few times. The V and J genes are TRBV5-1 and TRBJ2-5, with 11 nucleotides matching TRBD1. The CDR3 covers 15 residues. CDR1 and CDR2 from the germline V gene are SGHRS and YFSETQ. The junction had 5 bases not matched to a gene; V was cut back by 4 bases and J by 3 bases. Here the CDR3 reads CASSPRGQGEETQYF. DNA of the CDR3: TGCGCCAGCAGCCCTCGGGGACAGGGGGAAGAGACCCAGTACTTC. Supplemented by reference TRBV5-1 and TRBJ2-5, the full variable domain reads KAGVTQTPRYLIKTRGQQVTLSCSPISGHRSVSWYQQTPGQGLQFLFEYFSETQRNKGNFPGRFSGRQFSNSRSEMNVSTLELGDSALYLCASSPRGQGEETQYFGPGTRLLVL.

A remark on this clonotype: A much larger clonotype is one base distant, so this may be a read error. This chain connects TRBV28 to TRBJ2-1; 10 bases align to TRBD2. Trimming took 7 bases from V and 4 from J; bases not matched to a gene: 4. CDR1 and CDR2 from the germline V gene are MDHEN and SYDVKM. This CDR3 has 14 residues. Here the CDR3 reads CASIWTSGYNEQFF. CDR3 DNA sequence: TGTGCCAGCATCTGGACTAGCGGATACAATGAGCAGTTCTTC.

This clonotype was detected many times. The chain uses TRBV7-2 and TRBJ2-7, with TRBD1 matching over 7 bases. The V and J ends lost 4 bases and 6 bases, in that order; junction bases with no gene match: 9. The germline V gene has CDR1 SGHTA and CDR2 FQGNSA. The CDR3 loop spans 14 amino acids. CDR3 sequence reads: CASSSGQPQGEQYF. Written as DNA, the CDR3 is TGTGCCAGCAGCTCGGGACAGCCTCAGGGCGAGCAGTACTTC.

There are many counts of this clonotype. A read error may produce the germline difference seen at one junction end. The chain carries TRBV15 and TRBJ2-1; 7 bases agree with TRBD2. CDR1 and CDR2 from the germline V gene are LNHNV and YYDKDF (reference sequence). The CDR3 is made up of 16 amino acids. The CDR3 region is CATSAKRLARVNQQFF. CDR3 sequence (DNA): TGTGCCACCAGCGCAAAAAGACTAGCCAGGGTCAATCAGCAGTTCTTC.

This clonotype was found many times. The CDR3 loop reads CASSQELGGSANTEAFF. The CDR3 DNA is TGTGCCAGCAGCCAAGAGTTGGGGGGATCGGCTAACACTGAAGCTTTCTTT. The rearrangement uses TRBV3-1 and TRBJ1-1; D may be TRBD1 (5 bases). V dropped 0 bases and J dropped 2 bases, with 16 bases sitting between them. The CDR3 contains 17 residues. Germline-derived CDR1 and CDR2 are LGHDT and YNNKEL (reference sequence).

A single count supports this clonotype. The chain carries TRBV30 and TRBJ1-6; the D gene is possibly TRBD1 (5 bases). Germline lookup yields CDR1 GTSNPN and CDR2 SVGIG (reference sequence). The length of the CDR3 is 12 residues. Trimming cost V 6 bases and J 10 bases, with 13 bases left between them. CDR3 region: CACGREGSPLHF. The CDR3 nucleotides are TGTGCCTGCGGCAGGGAAGGGTCACCCCTCCACTTT.

In this sample, this clonotype turned up many times. The chain has TRBV12-3 or TRBV12-4 and TRBJ2-5; D unclear. Deletions cut 6 bases from V and 1 base from J, with 12 bases between. This CDR3 comprises 14 residues. CDR3 DNA sequence: TGTGCCAGCAGCACGGTGAACCGCCAAGAGACCCAGTACTTC. Its translation: CASSTVNRQETQYF.

CDR3 amino acids: CASSSGLAGGPGVHEQFF. The CDR3 DNA follows: TGCGCCAGCAGCTCGGGACTAGCGGGAGGCCCCGGGGTCCATGAGCAGTTCTTC. The chain uses TRBV5-1 and TRBJ2-1; the match to TRBD2 covers 15 bases. Germline lookup yields CDR1 SGHRS and CDR2 YFSETQ. V dropped 3 bases and J dropped 8; count of bases not matched to a gene: 12. The CDR3 is 18 amino acids.

This clonotype was counted between two and nine times. The chain recombines TRBV14 with TRBJ2-7, with D unclear. The germline V and J ends were trimmed by 1 base and 1 base, with 5 bases remaining between them. The CDR3 has 13 residues. The germline V gene has CDR1 SGHDN and CDR2 FVKESK. The CDR3 is CASSQGRSYEQYF. CDR3 sequence (DNA): TGTGCCAGCAGCCAAGGACGGTCCTACGAGCAGTACTTC.

This chain joins TRBV6-5 and TRBJ2-2; possibly TRBD2 for D (5 bases). CDR1 MNHEY and CDR2 SVGAGI come from the germline V gene. V was cut by 4 bases and J by 6 bases, with 12 bases left in between. The length of the CDR3 is 14 residues. CDR3 in amino acids: CASSSPLAAGELFF. CDR3 DNA sequence: TGTGCCAGCAGTTCCCCCCTAGCCGCCGGGGAGCTGTTTTTT.

This clonotype was detected ten times or more. The DNA for the CDR3 is TGTGCCAGCAGTGAAGCACAACTTAGCGCCTACAATGAGCAGTTCTTC. Encoded protein: CASSEAQLSAYNEQFF. This chain links TRBV6-1 with TRBJ2-1, with D possibly matching TRBD2 (5 bases). Between the trimmed V and J ends, which lost 0 bases and 2 bases, there was a span of 11 bases. The CDR3 loop spans 16 amino acids. Germline CDR1 reads MNHNS; CDR2 reads SASEGT.

About this clonotype itself: A much larger clonotype is one base distant, so this may be a read error. The rearrangement links TRBV7-9 to TRBJ2-3; 9 positions match TRBD2. The germline gives CDR1 SEHNR, CDR2 FQNEAQ (reference sequence). CDR3 size: 18 residues. CDR3 in DNA: TGTGCCAGCAGCCCGGGACTAGCCGTAACCCCTAGCACAGATGCGCAGTATTTT. Amino acid sequence: CASSPGLAVTPSTDAQYF.

This clonotype was found many times. V and J are TRBV3-1 and TRBJ2-7; 10 bases agree with TRBD1. After removal of 6 bases from V and 1 base from J, the junction contained 6 bases not matched to a gene. Germline lookup yields CDR1 LGHDT and CDR2 YNNKEL (reference sequence). The CDR3 length is 15 residues. CDR3: CASSHRDRGSYEQYF. CDR3 sequence (DNA): TGTGCCAGCAGTCACCGGGACAGGGGTTCCTACGAGCAGTACTTC.